This TCR beta chain originates from a study of blood T cell repertoires in COVID-19. Background on the study: The study drew acute and convalescent COVID-19 samples from the United States, Italy and Spain. The analysed material was cDNA or gDNA that came from T cells, B-cell-depleted T cells, or PBMCs.

The V end was cut by 5 bases, the J end by 3 bases, with 14 bases between. This CDR3 has 14 amino acids. Germline CDR1 reads MRHNA; CDR2 reads SNTAGT. In the source study's methods: Estimated nucleated cell counts came from reference gene primer amplification. Produced via immunoSEQ multiplex PCR; TCRdb's table is partial and in-frame only. The V and J calls and clone size were taken over from that table, and D and trimming were inferred from the DNA. This sample carries under 250,000 clones, around 84% of them seen once, and the ten largest clones take 9.7%. The receptor's source is a man over 45 with active or convalescent COVID-19. The chain joins TRBV6-4 to TRBJ2-7; D is perhaps TRBD1 (7 bases). The sample taken for sequencing was peripheral blood. This CDR3 is CASSPRRDSYEQYF. CDR3 in DNA: TGTGCCAGCAGTCCTCGGCGGGACAGCTACGAGCAGTACTTC.